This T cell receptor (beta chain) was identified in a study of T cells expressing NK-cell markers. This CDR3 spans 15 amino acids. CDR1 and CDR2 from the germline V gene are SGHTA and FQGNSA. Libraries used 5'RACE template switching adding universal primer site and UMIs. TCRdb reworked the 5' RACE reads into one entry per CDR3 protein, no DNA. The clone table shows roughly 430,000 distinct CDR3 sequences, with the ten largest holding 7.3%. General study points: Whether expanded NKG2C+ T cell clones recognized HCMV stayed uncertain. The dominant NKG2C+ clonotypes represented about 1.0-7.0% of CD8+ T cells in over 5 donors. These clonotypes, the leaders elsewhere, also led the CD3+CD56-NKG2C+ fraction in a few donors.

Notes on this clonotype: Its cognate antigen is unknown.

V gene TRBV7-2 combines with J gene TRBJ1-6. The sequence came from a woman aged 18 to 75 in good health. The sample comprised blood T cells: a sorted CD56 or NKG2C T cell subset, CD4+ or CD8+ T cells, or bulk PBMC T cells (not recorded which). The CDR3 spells CASSLDSAANSPLHF.